This TCR beta chain was recorded in a study of shared clonotypes between healthy human individuals. At the deep level, the assay was run. Some clones are missing from TCRdb's copy, which holds only in-frame ones; the method was immunoSEQ multiplex PCR. The data contain approximately 1,500,000 clones, roughly 95% of them singletons. This CDR3 spans 15 amino acids. The germline V gene has CDR1 SNHLY and CDR2 FYNNEI. Trimming took 3 bases from V and 0 from J, leaving 6 bases between them. Material for sequencing was naive CD4+ T cells sorted from blood. Subset here: CD45RA+ positively selected. This sequence originates from a man in his thirties or forties in good health. The V call is TRBV2, the J call TRBJ2-6, with unresolved D. The CDR3 DNA sequence: TGTGCCAGCAGTGATCGTTCCTCTGGGGCCAACGTCCTGACTTTC. Its protein is CASSDRSSGANVLTF.